Listed below are T cell receptor beta chains from one sample, sequenced in a study of CDR3 diversity in severe acne. TCRdb recomputed calls from the PCR reads with MiXCR, one row per CDR3 protein. The sample has tens of thousands of distinct CDR3 sequences; 45% to 60% are singletons. Sequenced input: blood. All receptors derive from a male donor in good health, without acne. Both conserved end residues are part of each CDR3. The D gene is left open where the match is weak. The size of a clone is reported for some rows only, either as once, few or many, or as a class for expanded clones.

cdr3_length d_call clone_size j_call v_call cdr3_aa cdr3_nt
11 - - TRBJ1-1 TRBV28 CASKRNTVASF TGTGCCAGCAAGCGGAACACTGTAGCTTCCTTT
23 - once TRBJ2-3 TRBV19 CATSRGTSSPLHFGNGSTDTQYF -
18 - - TRBJ2-3 TRBV20-1 CSALATPGVGGPKDTQYF TGCAGTGCCCTCGCGACACCGGGCGTCGGGGGGCCGAAGGATACGCAGTATTTT
14 - - TRBJ2-7 TRBV2 CASSEVGGSYEQYF TGTGCCAGCAGTGAAGTCGGCGGTTCATACGAGCAGTACTTC
15 - - TRBJ2-7 TRBV11-2 CASSLARDAGYEQYF TGTGCCAGCAGCTTAGCCCGGGACGCCGGCTACGAGCAGTACTTC
14 - - TRBJ2-7 TRBV11-2 CASSADLGAYEQYF TGTGCCAGCAGCGCCGACTTGGGGGCCTACGAGCAGTACTTC
19 - - TRBJ2-7 TRBV11-3 CASSPSGSGLYRGSYEQYF TGTGCCAGCAGCCCTAGCGGCTCGGGACTGTACAGGGGTTCCTACGAGCAGTACTTC
14 TRBD1 many TRBJ1-4 TRBV25-1 CASSSTGFGKKLFF TGTGCCAGCAGTTCGACAGGGTTTGGGAAAAAACTGTTTTTT
13 - few TRBJ1-1 TRBV19 CAGPGSLNTEAFF TGTGCCGGACCAGGGAGCCTGAACACTGAAGCTTTCTTT
14 - - TRBJ1-6 TRBV7-2 CASSSSTVNSPLHF TGTGCCAGCAGCAGCAGCACAGTTAATTCACCCCTCCACTTT
14 TRBD1 - TRBJ1-6 TRBV5-5 CASSHPGQGSPLHF TGTGCCAGCAGCCATCCGGGACAGGGTTCACCCCTCCACTTT
12 - many TRBJ1-1 TRBV4-1 CASSQIDTEAFF TGCGCCAGCAGCCAAATTGACACTGAAGCTTTCTTT
18 - - TRBJ2-6 TRBV15 CATSRGGTVFGGANVLTF TGTGCCACCAGCAGAGGCGGGACAGTATTTGGTGGGGCCAACGTCCTGACTTTC
14 - - TRBJ2-7 TRBV15 CAIRDSSRSYEQYF TGTGCCATACGCGACAGTTCCCGCTCCTACGAGCAGTACTTC
17 - many TRBJ2-3 TRBV5-1 CASSLALAALSTDTQYF TGCGCCAGCAGCTTGGCCCTGGCAGCCCTTAGCACAGATACGCAGTATTTT
15 TRBD1 - TRBJ2-2 TRBV19 CATSQGAFSAGELFF TGTGCCACCAGTCAGGGGGCCTTTTCTGCCGGGGAGCTGTTTTTT
17 TRBD1 - TRBJ1-5 TRBV25-1 CASSEGQGTFSNQPQHF TGTGCCAGCAGTGAGGGACAGGGCACGTTCAGCAATCAGCCCCAGCATTTT
13 TRBD1 many TRBJ1-4 TRBV10-3 CAIKDREEEKLFF TGTGCCATCAAGGACAGGGAGGAGGAAAAACTGTTTTTT
13 - - TRBJ2-5 TRBV11-2 CASSRDRQETQYF TGTGCCAGCTCAAGGGATCGCCAAGAGACCCAGTACTTC
10 - - TRBJ2-3 TRBV20-1 CSLRVDTQYF TGCAGCTTAAGGGTAGATACGCAGTATTTT
15 TRBD2 many TRBJ2-3 TRBV6-4 CASSDSAGGRDTQYF TGTGCCAGCAGTGACTCAGCGGGGGGGAGAGATACGCAGTATTTT
14 - - TRBJ1-2 TRBV24-1 CATSDLTGPNGYTF TGTGCCACCAGTGATTTGACAGGCCCGAATGGCTACACCTTC
18 TRBD2 - TRBJ2-3 TRBV25-1 CASSEGASGGSGTDTQYF TGTGCCAGCAGTGAAGGGGCTAGCGGGGGGTCGGGCACAGATACGCAGTATTTT
11 - few TRBJ1-2 TRBV29-1 CSVDSSVGYTF TGCAGCGTTGATTCTTCGGTTGGCTACACCTTC
20 TRBD1 - TRBJ2-5 TRBV24-1 CARPEVLFVPLRSGGETQYF TGTGCCCGGCCCGAAGTACTGTTCGTACCCCTCCGCTCAGGGGGAGAGACCCAGTACTTC
15 - many TRBJ2-7 TRBV9 CASKGIWDHIYEQYF TGTGCCAGCAAGGGAATATGGGATCACATCTACGAGCAGTACTTC
14 - few TRBJ1-2 TRBV15 CATSRDLRGDGYTF TGTGCCACCAGCAGAGATTTGAGAGGAGATGGCTACACCTTC